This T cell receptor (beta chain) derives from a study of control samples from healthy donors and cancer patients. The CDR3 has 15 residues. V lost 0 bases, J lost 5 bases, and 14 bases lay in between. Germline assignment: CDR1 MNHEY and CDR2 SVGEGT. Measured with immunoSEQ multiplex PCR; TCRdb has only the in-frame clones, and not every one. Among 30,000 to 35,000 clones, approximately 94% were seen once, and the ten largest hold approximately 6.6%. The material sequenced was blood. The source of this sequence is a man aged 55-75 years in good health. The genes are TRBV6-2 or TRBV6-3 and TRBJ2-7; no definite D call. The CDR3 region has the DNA TGTGCCAGCAGTTACTCGCGCCCCCCGGGCAACGAGCAGTACTTC. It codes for CASSYSRPPGNEQYF.